This T cell receptor beta chain was identified during a study of blood T cell repertoires in COVID-19. Study in general: From the United States, Italy and Spain came samples of acute and convalescent COVID-19. Nucleic acid was either cDNA or gDNA, and it came from T cells, B-cell-depleted T cells, or PBMCs.

As processed by the authors: Nucleated cell counts were estimated from reference gene primer amplification. Profiled with immunoSEQ multiplex PCR; TCRdb holds only in-frame clones, not every one. V and J calls and clone size are those listed in that table; D and trimming were worked out from the DNA. This table has about 110,000 clones, over 75% appearing once. This clone has a single count. The CDR3 is 15 amino acids. The V gene's germline CDR1 is ENHRY and CDR2 SYGVKD. Trimming removed 5 bases from V and 1 base from J; junction bases left unmatched: 4. The sequence derives from a woman in her 70s who had recovered from COVID-19. The source material was peripheral blood. The chain employs TRBV10-3 and TRBJ2-3; 9 bases map to TRBD2. CDR3: CAISMRLAGTDTQYF. CDR3 DNA: TGTGCCATCAGTATGAGACTAGCGGGCACAGATACGCAGTATTTT.